This TCR beta chain was sequenced during a study of blood T cell repertoires in COVID-19. For the study at large: COVID-19 samples collected from the United States, Italy and Spain covered acute and convalescent phases. PBMCs, B-cell-depleted T cells, or T cells provided the cDNA or gDNA that made up the material.

Per germline, CDR1 SGHTA and CDR2 FQGNSA. CDR3 length: 15 amino acids. The V end lost 7 bases, the J end lost 6 bases, and 21 bases lay between the germline ends. Repertoires were generated with immunoSEQ multiplex PCR, while TCRdb's copy carries only in-frame clones and drops some. This table has more than 200,000 clones, 90% to 95% appearing once. The source is a woman between 18 and 29 years old who had recovered from COVID-19. The sample consisted of PBMCs or T cells enriched from blood (not recorded which). The chain couples TRBV7-2 to TRBJ1-2; D may be TRBD1 (6 bases). CDR3 in amino acids: CASKLSSARGNGYTF. CDR3 sequence (DNA): TGTGCCAGCAAGCTTAGTTCCGCCAGGGGTAATGGCTACACCTTC.